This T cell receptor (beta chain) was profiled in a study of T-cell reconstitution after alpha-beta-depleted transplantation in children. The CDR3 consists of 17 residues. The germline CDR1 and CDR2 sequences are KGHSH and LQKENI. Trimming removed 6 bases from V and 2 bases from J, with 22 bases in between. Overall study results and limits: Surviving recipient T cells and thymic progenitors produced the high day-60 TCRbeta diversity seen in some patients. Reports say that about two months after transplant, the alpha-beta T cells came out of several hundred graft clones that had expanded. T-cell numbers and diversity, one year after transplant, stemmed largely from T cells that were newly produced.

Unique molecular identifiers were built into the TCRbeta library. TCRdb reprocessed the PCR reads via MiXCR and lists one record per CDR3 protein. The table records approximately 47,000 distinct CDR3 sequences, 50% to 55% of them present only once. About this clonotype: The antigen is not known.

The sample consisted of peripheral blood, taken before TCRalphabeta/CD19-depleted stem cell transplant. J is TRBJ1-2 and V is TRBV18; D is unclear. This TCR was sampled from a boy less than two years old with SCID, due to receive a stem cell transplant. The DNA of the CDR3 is TGTGCCAGCTCCTTCACGGAGGCTACCGGGCGGAACTATGGCTACACCTTC. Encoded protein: CASSFTEATGRNYGYTF.